The 23 T cell receptor beta chains reported below all come from one sample, sequenced in a study of high-grade serous ovarian cancer treatment subgroups. The data were produced by immunoSEQ multiplex PCR, yet TCRdb's version contains in-frame clones alone and is incomplete. The sample has about 36,000 clones, 79% seen once. The tumor samples were collected prior to definitive surgery or chemotherapy. The sample comprised tumor tissue. Receptors originate from a human donor with high-grade serous ovarian cancer.

The chain employs TRBV14 and TRBJ2-3; D uncertain. The V gene lost 1 base and the J gene lost 0 bases, with 11 bases spanning the gap. CDR1 SGHDN and CDR2 FVKESK come from the germline V gene. The CDR3 totals 16 residues. As DNA, the CDR3 is TGTGCCAGCAGCCAAGGGTACGGCCCGAGCACAGATACGCAGTATTTT. Protein product: CASSQGYGPSTDTQYF.

This clone was found once. The gene calls are TRBV4-3 and TRBJ2-1; D is possibly TRBD2 (7 bases). Germline CDR1 LGHNA, CDR2 YSLEER. There are 13 residues in the CDR3. Trimming cost V 2 bases and J 9 bases, with 11 bases left between them. The CDR3 nucleotides are TGCGCCAGCAGCCAAAAGGGAGGGGGTGAGCAGTTCTTC. Translating it yields CASSQKGGGEQFF.

This clone has just one count. This chain uses TRBV28 with TRBJ1-2; D is perhaps TRBD1 (5 bases). Trimming left V 7 bases short and J 2 bases short, with 17 bases between. In germline, CDR1 is MDHEN, CDR2 SYDVKM. The CDR3 is 15 residues long. For the CDR3, the DNA is TGTGCCAGCAAGACATCTACAGGCACAAACTATGGCTACACCTTC. It translates to CASKTSTGTNYGYTF.

The chain joins TRBV2 to TRBJ2-7; D uncertain. The CDR3 is made up of 16 amino acids. Trimming removed 0 bases from V and 2 bases from J, with 14 bases in between. Germline V lookup: CDR1 SNHLY, CDR2 FYNNEI. CDR3 loop: CASSEAGERATYEQYF. DNA for the CDR3: TGTGCCAGCAGTGAAGCAGGAGAACGGGCAACCTACGAGCAGTACTTC.

This clone was counted a single time. This chain joins TRBV27 and TRBJ2-1; D unresolved. CDR1 and CDR2 from the germline V gene are MNHEY and SMNVEV (reference sequence). The CDR3 totals 11 residues. Between the trimmed V and J ends, which lost 6 bases and 12 bases, there was a span of 12 bases. The CDR3 loop reads CASSYQTGQFF. The CDR3 DNA reads as TGTGCCAGCAGCTACCAAACTGGGCAGTTCTTC.

This chain connects TRBV5-3 to TRBJ2-7; D is possibly TRBD2 (5 bases). TRBV5-3 is an open reading frame, and its role is uncertain. The CDR3 covers 15 residues. V lost 1 base and J lost 0, with 11 bases in between. CDR3 nucleotide sequence: TGTGCCAGAAGCTTGCTGACTACTGACTCCTACGAGCAGTACTTC. The encoded protein is CARSLLTTDSYEQYF.

This clone was seen more than once but under ten times. The rearrangement joins TRBV27 to TRBJ1-5; TRBD1 is a possible D gene (6 bases). CDR3 size: 13 residues. Germline CDR1 reads MNHEY; CDR2 reads SMNVEV (reference sequence). V was cut by 10 bases and J by 4 bases, with 14 bases left in between. In DNA form, the CDR3 reads TGTGCCACGGGGGGCAGTCGAAATCAGCCCCAGCATTTT. Amino acid sequence: CATGGSRNQPQHF.

The rearrangement joins TRBV6-4 to TRBJ1-1; 8 bases are shared with TRBD1. Per germline, CDR1 MRHNA and CDR2 SNTAGT. J was trimmed by 4 bases and V by 4 bases; bases with no gene match: 8. CDR3 length: 15 amino acids. The CDR3: CASSVLRGQVTEAFF. CDR3 DNA: TGTGCCAGCAGTGTCCTCAGGGGGCAAGTCACTGAAGCTTTCTTT.

The genes are TRBV7-2 and TRBJ2-2; 7 bases are a match to TRBD2. CDR1 and CDR2 (germline): SGHTA, FQGNSA. This CDR3 has 17 amino acids. V dropped 5 bases and J dropped 1; count of bases not matched to a gene: 10. This CDR3 reads CASSPRPAGVNTGELFF. CDR3 DNA sequence: TGTGCCAGCAGCCCCCGTCCGGCGGGAGTGAACACCGGGGAGCTGTTTTTT.

The chain joins TRBV30 to TRBJ2-5, with D perhaps TRBD1 or TRBD2 (6 bases each). V was clipped by 0 bases and J by 7 bases, with 12 bases between them. CDR1 is GTSNPN and CDR2 is SVGIG in the germline V gene (reference sequence). CDR3 length: 13 amino acids. CDR3 DNA: TGTGCCTGGAGTGTAGGGGGGCAGGCGACCCAGTACTTC. Residues: CAWSVGGQATQYF.

The gene calls are TRBV4-3 and TRBJ2-7, with TRBD2 matching 11 bases. J was trimmed by 6 bases and V by 0 bases; bases with no gene match: 4. This CDR3 is 15 amino acids long. The germline gives CDR1 LGHNA, CDR2 YSLEER. CDR3 protein: CASSQETSGRGEQYF. Here the CDR3 DNA reads TGCGCCAGCAGCCAAGAAACTAGCGGGAGAGGCGAGCAGTACTTC.

The chain carries TRBV4-2 and TRBJ1-5; 7 bases agree with TRBD1. The germline V gene encodes CDR1 LGHNA and CDR2 YNFKEQ. This CDR3 has 18 amino acids. V was clipped by 4 bases and J by 0 bases; unmatched bases: 12. DNA for the CDR3: TGTGCCAGCAGCCTACGGACAGGTGGGACCTATAGCAATCAGCCCCAGCATTTT. It yields the protein CASSLRTGGTYSNQPQHF.

This clone was counted once. The CDR3 loop reads CASSRDKLYYGYTF. The CDR3 nucleotides read TGTGCCAGCAGCCGGGACAAGCTTTACTATGGCTACACCTTC. The chain employs TRBV9 and TRBJ1-2; a possible D gene is TRBD1 (6 bases). Germline CDR1 SGDLS, CDR2 YYNGEE. There are 14 residues in the CDR3. V lost 4 bases, J lost 3 bases, and 13 bases lay in between.

The chain employs TRBV7-2 and TRBJ2-5, with D perhaps TRBD1 (6 bases). Germline CDR1 SGHTA, CDR2 FQGNSA. The CDR3 consists of 17 residues. With 5 bases removed from V and 5 bases from J, the gap between germline ends came to 24 bases. CDR3 in amino acids: CASSPQGPAGVGETQYF. Written as DNA, the CDR3 is TGTGCCAGCAGCCCCCAGGGTCCTGCAGGGGTCGGCGAGACCCAGTACTTC.

The V call is TRBV27, the J call TRBJ2-7, with 8 bases identical to TRBD1. Germline trimming cut 3 bases from V and 6 bases from J; bases unmatched to any gene: 7. Germline V CDR1 and CDR2: MNHEY, SMNVEV (reference sequence). The CDR3 runs 14 residues. CDR3 sequence reads: CASSFGQGAIEQYF. Here the CDR3 DNA reads TGTGCCAGCAGTTTTGGGCAGGGGGCTATCGAGCAGTACTTC.

V is TRBV30 and J is TRBJ2-1; 9 bases agree with TRBD1. V shed 2 bases, J shed 1 base, and the junction held 9 bases outside the gene matches. CDR3 size: 17 residues. Germline V gene lookup returns CDR1 GTSNPN and CDR2 SVGIG (reference sequence). The CDR3 region is CAWSKGRGQGSYNEQFF. CDR3 nucleotide sequence: TGTGCCTGGAGTAAGGGTAGGGGACAGGGTTCCTACAATGAGCAGTTCTTC.

This chain connects TRBV6-5 to TRBJ1-1; tentatively, D is TRBD1 (5 bases). The CDR3 extends over 15 amino acids. CDR1 and CDR2 (germline): MNHEY, SVGAGI. V lost 6 bases, J lost 0 bases, and 14 bases lay in between. As DNA, the CDR3 is TGTGCCAGCAGCCGACAGTTTCCTCTGAACACTGAAGCTTTCTTT. It encodes CASSRQFPLNTEAFF.

CDR3 DNA sequence: TGTGCCAGCAGCTTGGCGACAGGACAGGGACAAAACACCATATATTTT. Its protein product is CASSLATGQGQNTIYF. The chain uses TRBV5-5 and TRBJ1-3, with 8 bases identical to TRBD1. The ends lost 0 bases at V and 6 bases at J; junction bases unmatched: 8. The V gene's germline CDR1 is SGHKS and CDR2 YYEKEE (reference sequence). CDR3 length: 16 amino acids.

The chain combines TRBV19 with TRBJ1-2; D remains unclear. Germline-derived CDR1 and CDR2 are LNHDA and SQIVND (reference sequence). V lost 5 bases and J lost 8, with 12 bases in between. There are 12 residues in the CDR3. In DNA form, the CDR3 reads TGTGCCAGTAGTTGGACCTTGGAGGGCTACACCTTC. Residues: CASSWTLEGYTF.

This clone was recorded only once. V gene TRBV28 combines with J gene TRBJ2-7, with D possibly being TRBD2 (6 bases). This CDR3 spans 14 amino acids. Trimming removed 0 bases at V and 2 bases at J, with 8 bases between. Germline-derived CDR1 and CDR2 are MDHEN and SYDVKM. The CDR3 loop reads CASSLWTRPYEQYF. The CDR3 region has the DNA TGTGCCAGCAGTTTATGGACTAGACCCTACGAGCAGTACTTC.

This sequence joins TRBV9 and TRBJ2-2; no reliable D call. This CDR3 contains 13 residues. Germline CDR1 is SGDLS and CDR2 is YYNGEE. V lost 4 bases, J lost 1 base, and 5 bases lay in between. The CDR3 region has the DNA TGTGCCAGCAGCCGCCAGAACACCGGGGAGCTGTTTTTT. Its protein product is CASSRQNTGELFF.

The V and J genes are TRBV28 and TRBJ2-7; 11 bases agree with TRBD2. Germline V gene data show CDR1 as MDHEN and CDR2 as SYDVKM. V dropped 5 bases and J dropped 0; count of bases not matched to a gene: 9. The CDR3 consists of 17 residues. The CDR3 nucleotides are TGTGCCAGCAGTCCTAGCGGGAGGACCCATTACTCCTACGAGCAGTACTTC. Translated, it gives CASSPSGRTHYSYEQYF.

The rearrangement uses TRBV28 and TRBJ1-2; no clear D gene. Germline CDR1 MDHEN, CDR2 SYDVKM. The CDR3 is made up of 13 amino acids. The V end was cut by 7 bases, the J end by 4 bases, with 13 bases between. The CDR3 loop reads CASTVNPGYGYTF. In DNA form, the CDR3 reads TGTGCCAGCACCGTAAACCCAGGCTATGGCTACACCTTC.